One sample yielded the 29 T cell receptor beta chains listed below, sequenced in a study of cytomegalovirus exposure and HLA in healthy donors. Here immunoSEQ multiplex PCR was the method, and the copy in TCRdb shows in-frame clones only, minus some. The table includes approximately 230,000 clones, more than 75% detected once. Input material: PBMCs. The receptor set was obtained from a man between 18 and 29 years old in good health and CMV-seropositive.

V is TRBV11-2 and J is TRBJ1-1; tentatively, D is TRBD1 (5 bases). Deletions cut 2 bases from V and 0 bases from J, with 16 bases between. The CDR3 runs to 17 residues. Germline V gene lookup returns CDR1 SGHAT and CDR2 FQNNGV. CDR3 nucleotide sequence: TGTGCCAGCAGCTTAAGGTTCGGACACGCGGTGAACACTGAAGCTTTCTTT. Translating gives CASSLRFGHAVNTEAFF.

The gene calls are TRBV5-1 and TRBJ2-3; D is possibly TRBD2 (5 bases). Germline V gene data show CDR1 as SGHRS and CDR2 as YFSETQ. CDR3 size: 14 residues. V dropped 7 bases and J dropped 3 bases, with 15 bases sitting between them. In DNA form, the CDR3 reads TGCGCCAGCGGTTCAGGTCGGGGAACAGATACGCAGTATTTT. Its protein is CASGSGRGTDTQYF.

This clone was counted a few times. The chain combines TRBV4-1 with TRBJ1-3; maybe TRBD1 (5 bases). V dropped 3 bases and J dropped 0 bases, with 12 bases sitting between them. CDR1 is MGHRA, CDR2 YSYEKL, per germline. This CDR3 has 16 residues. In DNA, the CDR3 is TGCGCCAGCAGCCAGGAGGGCGGGGGCTCTGGAAACACCATATATTTT. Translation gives CASSQEGGGSGNTIYF.

CDR3 DNA: TGTGCCAGCAGCTTCGGGACAGGGATTGAGCAGTTCTTC. This sequence encodes CASSFGTGIEQFF. The chain is built from TRBV7-2 and TRBJ2-1; TRBD1 matches 9 bases. Germline V lookup: CDR1 SGHTA, CDR2 FQGNSA. The CDR3 has 13 residues. The V gene end was trimmed by 3 bases and the J gene end by 9 bases; junction bases not matched to a gene: 3.

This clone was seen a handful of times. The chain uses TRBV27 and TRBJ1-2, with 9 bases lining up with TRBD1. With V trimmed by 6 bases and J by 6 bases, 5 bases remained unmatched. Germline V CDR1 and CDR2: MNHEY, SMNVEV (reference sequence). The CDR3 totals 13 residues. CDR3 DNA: TGTGCCAGCAGCCTCGGGACAGGGCATGGCTACACCTTC. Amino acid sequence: CASSLGTGHGYTF.

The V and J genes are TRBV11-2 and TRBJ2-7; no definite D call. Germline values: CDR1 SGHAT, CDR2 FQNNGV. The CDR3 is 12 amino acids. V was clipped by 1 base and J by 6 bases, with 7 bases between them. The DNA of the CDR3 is TGTGCCAGCAGCTTAGTCTCGATCGAGCAGTACTTC. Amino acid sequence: CASSLVSIEQYF.

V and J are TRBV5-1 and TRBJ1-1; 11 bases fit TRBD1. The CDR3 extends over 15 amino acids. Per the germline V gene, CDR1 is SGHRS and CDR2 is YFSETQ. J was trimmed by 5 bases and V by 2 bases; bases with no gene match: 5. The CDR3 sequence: CASSFTGTGGTEAFF. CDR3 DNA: TGCGCCAGCAGCTTCACCGGGACAGGGGGGACTGAAGCTTTCTTT.

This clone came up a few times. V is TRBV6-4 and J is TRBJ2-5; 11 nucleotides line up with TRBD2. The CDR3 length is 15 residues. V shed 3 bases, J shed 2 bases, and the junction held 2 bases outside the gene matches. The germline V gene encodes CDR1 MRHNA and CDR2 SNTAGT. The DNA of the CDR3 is TGTGCCAGCAGTGAGACTAGCGGGGATCAAGAGACCCAGTACTTC. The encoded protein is CASSETSGDQETQYF.

DNA of the CDR3: TGTGCCAGCAGCGCGACAGGGGCCCAAGAGACCCAGTACTTC. Translation: CASSATGAQETQYF. This chain uses TRBV9 with TRBJ2-5; 8 bases agree with TRBD1. The CDR3 loop spans 14 amino acids. Germline values: CDR1 SGDLS, CDR2 YYNGEE. V shed 3 bases, J shed 1 base, and the junction held 2 bases outside the gene matches.

The CDR3 sequence: CSVADGSNQPQHF. CDR3 DNA: TGCAGCGTAGCGGACGGAAGCAATCAGCCCCAGCATTTT. The rearrangement links TRBV29-1 to TRBJ1-5, with D uncertain. CDR1 is SQVTM and CDR2 is ANQGSEA in the germline V gene. There are 13 residues in the CDR3. Trimming removed 6 bases at V and 1 base at J, with 10 bases between.

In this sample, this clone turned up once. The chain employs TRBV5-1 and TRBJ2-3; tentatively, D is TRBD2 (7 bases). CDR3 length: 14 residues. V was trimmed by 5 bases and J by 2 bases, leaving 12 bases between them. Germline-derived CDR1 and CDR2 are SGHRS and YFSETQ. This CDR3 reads CASSWGGFTDTQYF. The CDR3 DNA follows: TGCGCCAGCAGTTGGGGGGGCTTCACAGATACGCAGTATTTT.

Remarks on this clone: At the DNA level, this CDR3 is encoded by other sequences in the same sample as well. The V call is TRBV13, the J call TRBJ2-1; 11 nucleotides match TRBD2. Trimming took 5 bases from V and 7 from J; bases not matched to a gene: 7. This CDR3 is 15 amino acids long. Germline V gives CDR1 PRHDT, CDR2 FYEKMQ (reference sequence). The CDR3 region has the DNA TGTGCCAGCAGCCCTGGGCTAGCGGGAGGTAATGAGCAGTTCTTC. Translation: CASSPGLAGGNEQFF.

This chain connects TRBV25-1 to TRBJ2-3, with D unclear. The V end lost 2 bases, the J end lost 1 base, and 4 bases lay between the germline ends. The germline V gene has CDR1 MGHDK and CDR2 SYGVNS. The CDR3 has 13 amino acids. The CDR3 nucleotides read TGTGCCAGCAGTGAACGCCGCACAGATACGCAGTATTTT. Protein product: CASSERRTDTQYF.

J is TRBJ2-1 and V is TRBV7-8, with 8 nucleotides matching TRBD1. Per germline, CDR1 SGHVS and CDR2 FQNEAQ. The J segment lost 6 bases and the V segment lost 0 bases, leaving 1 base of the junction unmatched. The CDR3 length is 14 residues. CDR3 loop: CASSLATGVNEQFF. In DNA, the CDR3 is TGTGCCAGCAGCTTAGCGACAGGGGTCAATGAGCAGTTCTTC.

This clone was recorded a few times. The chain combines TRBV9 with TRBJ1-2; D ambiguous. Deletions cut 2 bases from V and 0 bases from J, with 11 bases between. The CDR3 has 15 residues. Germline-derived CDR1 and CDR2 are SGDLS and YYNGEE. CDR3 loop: CASSVSVGANYGYTF. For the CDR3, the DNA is TGTGCCAGCAGCGTTTCAGTAGGCGCTAACTATGGCTACACCTTC.

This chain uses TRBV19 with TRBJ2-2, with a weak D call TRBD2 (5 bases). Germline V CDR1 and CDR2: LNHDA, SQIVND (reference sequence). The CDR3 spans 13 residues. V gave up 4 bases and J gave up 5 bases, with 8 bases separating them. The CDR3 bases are TGTGCCAGTAGTACTAGCTTTACCGGGGAGCTGTTTTTT. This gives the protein CASSTSFTGELFF.

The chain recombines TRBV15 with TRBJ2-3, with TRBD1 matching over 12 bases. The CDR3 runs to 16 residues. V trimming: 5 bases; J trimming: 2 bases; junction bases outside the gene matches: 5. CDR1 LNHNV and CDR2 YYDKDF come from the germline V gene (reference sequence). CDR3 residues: CATSRGTGGFTDTQYF. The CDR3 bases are TGTGCCACCAGCCGAGGGACAGGGGGCTTCACAGATACGCAGTATTTT.

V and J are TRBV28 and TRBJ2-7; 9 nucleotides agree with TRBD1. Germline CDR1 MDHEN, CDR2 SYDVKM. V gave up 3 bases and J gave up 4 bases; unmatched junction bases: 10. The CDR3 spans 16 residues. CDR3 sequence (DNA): TGTGCCAGCAGTTTTCGACAGGGGGGACGCCATTACGAGCAGTACTTC. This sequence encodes CASSFRQGGRHYEQYF.

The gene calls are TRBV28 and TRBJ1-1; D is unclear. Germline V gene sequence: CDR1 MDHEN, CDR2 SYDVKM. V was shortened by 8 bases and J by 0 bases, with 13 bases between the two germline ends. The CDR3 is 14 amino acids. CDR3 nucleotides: TGTGCCAGCTCAGACGGGCTCATGAACACTGAAGCTTTCTTT. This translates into CASSDGLMNTEAFF.

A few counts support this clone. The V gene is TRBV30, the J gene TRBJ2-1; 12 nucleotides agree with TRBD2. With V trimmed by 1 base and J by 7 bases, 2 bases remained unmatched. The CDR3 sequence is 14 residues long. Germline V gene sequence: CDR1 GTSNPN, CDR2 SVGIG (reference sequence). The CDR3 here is CAWSAGLAGNEQFF. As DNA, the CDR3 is TGTGCCTGGAGTGCCGGACTAGCGGGAAATGAGCAGTTCTTC.

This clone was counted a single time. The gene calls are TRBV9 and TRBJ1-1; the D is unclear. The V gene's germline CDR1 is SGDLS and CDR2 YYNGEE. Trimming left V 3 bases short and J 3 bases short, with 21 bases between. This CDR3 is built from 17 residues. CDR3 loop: CASSAYAMAAADTEAFF. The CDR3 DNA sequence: TGTGCCAGCAGCGCATACGCGATGGCTGCAGCGGACACTGAAGCTTTCTTT.

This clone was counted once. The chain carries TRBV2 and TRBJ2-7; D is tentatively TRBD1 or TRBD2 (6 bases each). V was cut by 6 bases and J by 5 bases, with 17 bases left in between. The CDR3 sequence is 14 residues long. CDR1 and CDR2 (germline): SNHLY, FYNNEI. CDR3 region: CASRWGAGGDEQYF. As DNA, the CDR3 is TGTGCCAGCAGATGGGGGGCGGGTGGCGACGAGCAGTACTTC.

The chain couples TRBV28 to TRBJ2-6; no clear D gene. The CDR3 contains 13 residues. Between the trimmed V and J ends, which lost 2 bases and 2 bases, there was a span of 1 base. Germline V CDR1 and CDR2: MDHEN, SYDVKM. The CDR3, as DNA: TGTGCCAGCAGTTTAACTGGGGCCAACGTCCTGACTTTC. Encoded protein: CASSLTGANVLTF.

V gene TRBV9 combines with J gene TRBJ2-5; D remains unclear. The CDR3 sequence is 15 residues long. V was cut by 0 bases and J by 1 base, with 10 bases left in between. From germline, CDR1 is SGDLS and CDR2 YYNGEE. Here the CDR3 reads CASSVGFSAQETQYF. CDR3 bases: TGTGCCAGCAGCGTAGGGTTCAGCGCCCAAGAGACCCAGTACTTC.

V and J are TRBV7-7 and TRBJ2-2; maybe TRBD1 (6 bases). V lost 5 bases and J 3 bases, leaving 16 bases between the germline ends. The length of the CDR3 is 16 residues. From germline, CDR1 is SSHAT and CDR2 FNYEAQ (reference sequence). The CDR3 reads CASSDPGGWDTGELFF. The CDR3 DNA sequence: TGTGCCAGCAGCGACCCTGGGGGCTGGGACACCGGGGAGCTGTTTTTT.

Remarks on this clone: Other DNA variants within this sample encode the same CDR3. The CDR3: CASSSPGQGYEQYF. The CDR3 DNA follows: TGCGCCAGCAGCTCCCCGGGACAGGGCTACGAGCAGTACTTC. The J gene is TRBJ2-7, the V gene TRBV5-1; 9 bases are shared with TRBD1. The CDR3 is 14 residues long. Germline assignment: CDR1 SGHRS and CDR2 YFSETQ. V trimming: 3 bases; J trimming: 3 bases; junction bases outside the gene matches: 4.

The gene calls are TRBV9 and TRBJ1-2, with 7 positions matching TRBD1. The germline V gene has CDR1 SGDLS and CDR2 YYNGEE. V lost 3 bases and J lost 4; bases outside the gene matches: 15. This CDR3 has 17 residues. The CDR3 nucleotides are TGTGCCAGCAGCGACCGAATCCCCAGGGGGGGCGGCTATGGCTACACCTTC. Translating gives CASSDRIPRGGGYGYTF.

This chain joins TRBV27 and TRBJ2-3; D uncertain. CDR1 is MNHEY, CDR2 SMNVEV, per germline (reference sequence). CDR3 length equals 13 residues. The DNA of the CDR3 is TGTGCTACAGCAACTATCTCGGCAGATACGCAGTATTTT. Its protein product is CATATISADTQYF.

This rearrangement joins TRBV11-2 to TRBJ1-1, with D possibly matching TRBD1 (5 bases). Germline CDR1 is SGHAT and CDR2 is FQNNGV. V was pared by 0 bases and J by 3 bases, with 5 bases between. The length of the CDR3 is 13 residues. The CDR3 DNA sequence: TGTGCCAGCAGCTTAGAGGGGGACACTGAAGCTTTCTTT. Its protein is CASSLEGDTEAFF.